A single sample is the source of the 9 T cell receptor beta chains below, sequenced in a study of T cells in Graves' hyperthyroidism and ophthalmopathy. RNA transcripts provided the source from which TCR beta CDR3 regions were amplified. Researchers ran a first-round RT-PCR on the TCR CDR3 using the HTBI primer set. Via MiXCR, TCRdb re-called the multiplex PCR reads, giving one row per CDR3 protein. Here the sample spans about 720,000 distinct CDR3 sequences, approximately 19% being singletons. Sequenced input: blood. These receptors were taken from a woman between 45 and 65 years old with Graves' hyperthyroidism that later progressed to Graves' ophthalmopathy.

The chain couples TRBV6-1 to TRBJ2-3; maybe TRBD2 (6 bases). V was cut by 4 bases and J by 1 base, with 12 bases left in between. The CDR3 spans 15 residues. Germline assignment: CDR1 MNHNS and CDR2 SASEGT. The CDR3: CASSVGGVGTDTQYF. The CDR3 DNA follows: TGTGCCAGCAGTGTGGGGGGAGTCGGCACAGATACGCAGTATTTT.

The rearrangement links TRBV20-1 to TRBJ2-2; D is uncertain. The CDR3 runs 12 residues. V lost 6 bases to trimming and J lost 6 bases, with 11 bases between them. CDR1 is DFQATT and CDR2 is SNEGSKA in the germline V gene (reference sequence). The CDR3 region has the DNA TGCAGTGCCCTTGGGTTCGCCGGGGAGCTGTTTTTT. Its protein product is CSALGFAGELFF.

This clonotype was found many times. The chain links TRBV2 to TRBJ1-1; maybe TRBD1 (6 bases). The CDR3 is 13 amino acids. The germline V gene has CDR1 SNHLY and CDR2 FYNNEI. V gave up 5 bases and J gave up 4 bases, with 11 bases separating them. For the CDR3, the DNA is TGTGCCAGCAGTTATTCAGGGGTCACTGAAGCTTTCTTT. Its protein is CASSYSGVTEAFF.

This clonotype appeared many times. J is TRBJ1-1 and V is TRBV7-3; 7 nucleotides match TRBD1. Germline CDR1 is SGHTA and CDR2 is FQGTGA. V dropped 4 bases and J dropped 7; count of bases not matched to a gene: 6. The CDR3 consists of 13 residues. The CDR3 DNA sequence: TGTGCCAGCAGCTCCGGGACAGACTTTGAAGCTTTCTTT. Translating it yields CASSSGTDFEAFF.

Worth noting for this clonotype: A read error may explain this, as a much larger clone is one base away. This rearrangement joins TRBV20-1 to TRBJ1-1; D is uncertain. The CDR3 sequence is 13 residues long. The germline V gene encodes CDR1 DFQATT and CDR2 SNEGSKA (reference sequence). CDR3 DNA: TGCAGTGTTAGACCGTTGGGGAACACTGAAGCTTTCTTT. Its translation: CSVRPLGNTEAFF.

The chain uses TRBV10-3 and TRBJ2-5; TRBD1 aligns across 9 bases. Germline V gene sequence: CDR1 ENHRY, CDR2 SYGVKD. Trimming removed 4 bases from V and 1 base from J; junction bases left unmatched: 10. This CDR3 has 17 amino acids. For the CDR3, the DNA is TGTGCCATCAGTGGGAGGCTCCGGACAGGGGCCCAAGAGACCCAGTACTTC. It translates to CAISGRLRTGAQETQYF.

This clonotype came up a few times. The chain couples TRBV6-2 or TRBV6-3 to TRBJ1-3; no reliable D call. The CDR3 loop spans 13 amino acids. Germline lookup yields CDR1 MNHEY and CDR2 SVGEGT. Trimming pared 4 bases from V and 2 bases from J, leaving 6 bases between. The CDR3 is CASSWQAGNTIYF. CDR3 DNA: TGTGCCAGCAGTTGGCAGGCTGGAAACACCATATATTTT.

This clonotype was observed at least ten times. The chain links TRBV3-1 to TRBJ2-7, with D perhaps assigned TRBD1 or TRBD2 (5 bases each). V was cut by 4 bases and J by 0 bases, with 16 bases left in between. This CDR3 has 16 residues. Germline V CDR1 and CDR2: LGHDT, YNNKEL (reference sequence). As DNA, the CDR3 is TGTGCCAGCAGCCCGACCCCCGGGACCGTCTCCTACGAGCAGTACTTC. Translating gives CASSPTPGTVSYEQYF.

This clonotype came up a few times. CDR3 region: CASSGVRVNTEAFF. The CDR3 DNA reads TGTGCCAGCAGTGGAGTTCGTGTGAACACTGAAGCTTTCTTT. The rearrangement joins TRBV2 to TRBJ1-1, with D unclear. CDR3 length equals 14 residues. Germline CDR1 and CDR2: SNHLY and FYNNEI. V gave up 4 bases and J gave up 0 bases, with 9 bases separating them. The full variable domain, rest sourced from reference TRBV2 and TRBJ1-1, is EPEVTQTPSHQVTQMGQEVILRCVPISNHLYFYWYRQILGQKVEFLVSFYNNEISEKSEIFDDQFSVERPDGSNFTLKIRSTKLEDSAMYFCASSGVRVNTEAFFGQGTRLTVV.